These 25 T cell receptor beta chains were sequenced from one sample in a study of technical replicates of blood from several donors. Assay used: immunoSEQ multiplex PCR; TCRdb lists only in-frame clones, some missing. The sample holds around 70,000 clones; approximately 95% are singletons and the top ten take more than 0.25%. Sequencing was performed on T cells isolated from PBMCs. The receptors here all came from a human donor in good health.

The chain has TRBV7-9 and TRBJ2-5; possible D gene TRBD2, 5 bases. The germline CDR1 and CDR2 sequences are SEHNR and FQNEAQ (reference sequence). The CDR3 has 15 amino acids. V lost 3 bases and J lost 5, with 16 bases in between. DNA of the CDR3: TGTGCCAGCAGCTTTTTGGGAGAGATTGGGGAGACCCAGTACTTC. Its translation: CASSFLGEIGETQYF.

CDR3 loop: CASSFRRGQAYEQYF. In DNA, the CDR3 is TGCGCCAGCAGCTTCAGGAGGGGACAGGCCTACGAGCAGTACTTC. The chain links TRBV5-1 to TRBJ2-7; 8 bases align to TRBD1. The junction had 6 bases not matched to a gene; V was cut back by 2 bases and J by 2 bases. The CDR3 extends over 15 amino acids. Germline V gene lookup returns CDR1 SGHRS and CDR2 YFSETQ.

The gene calls are TRBV14 and TRBJ2-5, with 8 bases aligning to TRBD1. The CDR3 runs 17 residues. Germline CDR1 and CDR2: SGHDN and FVKESK. With V trimmed by 4 bases and J by 4 bases, 14 bases remained unmatched. The chain's CDR3 is CASSPLPRTGWGETQYF. CDR3 DNA: TGTGCCAGCAGCCCGTTGCCTAGGACAGGGTGGGGAGAGACCCAGTACTTC.

This rearrangement joins TRBV19 to TRBJ2-7; tentatively, D is TRBD2 (6 bases). Germline values: CDR1 LNHDA, CDR2 SQIVND (reference sequence). The CDR3 is 11 amino acids. The V and J ends lost 3 bases and 6 bases respectively, with 6 bases between them. The CDR3 nucleotides are TGTGCCAGTAGTATGCGGGGCGAGCAGTACTTC. The encoded protein is CASSMRGEQYF.

The chain couples TRBV5-6 to TRBJ1-2; 10 bases map to TRBD1. This CDR3 has 18 residues. Germline loops: CDR1 SGHDT, CDR2 YYEEEE. J was trimmed by 2 bases and V by 0 bases; bases with no gene match: 10. The CDR3 DNA is TGTGCCAGCAGCTTGGAAGGCCCCGGGACAGGGGCCAACTATGGCTACACCTTC. Its protein is CASSLEGPGTGANYGYTF.

The chain joins TRBV29-1 to TRBJ2-3; 13 bases match TRBD2. CDR1 and CDR2 (germline): SQVTM, ANQGSEA. V lost 8 bases and J lost 2; bases outside the gene matches: 4. This CDR3 spans 14 amino acids. The CDR3 loop reads CSLGLAGTTDTQYF. Here the CDR3 DNA reads TGCAGCTTGGGACTAGCGGGAACCACAGATACGCAGTATTTT.

The chain recombines TRBV29-1 with TRBJ2-2; perhaps TRBD1 as D (6 bases). The V gene's germline CDR1 is SQVTM and CDR2 ANQGSEA. The germline V and J ends were trimmed by 5 bases and 6 bases, with 10 bases remaining between them. The CDR3 length is 12 residues. CDR3 in amino acids: CSVQDSPGELFF. In DNA form, the CDR3 reads TGCAGCGTTCAGGACAGTCCCGGGGAGCTGTTTTTT.

The genes are TRBV18 and TRBJ1-4; TRBD1 aligns across 7 bases. With 5 bases clipped from V and 5 bases from J, the junction kept 8 bases outside the gene matches. The germline gives CDR1 KGHSH, CDR2 LQKENI. The CDR3 is 15 residues long. The CDR3 sequence: CASSYRDSINEKLFF. The CDR3 nucleotides are TGTGCCAGCTCATATAGGGACAGCATCAATGAAAAACTGTTTTTT. The full variable domain, its missing parts supplied by reference TRBV18 and TRBJ1-4, is NAGVMQNPRHLVRRRGQEARLRCSPMKGHSHVYWYRQLPEEGLKFMVYLQKENIIDESGMPKERFSAEFPKEGPSILRIQQVVRGDSAAYFCASSYRDSINEKLFFGSGTQLSVL.

The chain couples TRBV2 to TRBJ1-3; D not certain. Trimming took 4 bases from V and 2 from J, leaving 15 bases between them. The CDR3 has 16 residues. Germline lookup yields CDR1 SNHLY and CDR2 FYNNEI. The CDR3 is CASSAYTARTGNTIYF. CDR3 coding DNA: TGTGCCAGCAGTGCGTACACAGCCCGGACTGGAAACACCATATATTTT.

This clone was counted a single time. This chain connects TRBV5-1 to TRBJ2-5; D is unresolved. Per the germline V gene, CDR1 is SGHRS and CDR2 is YFSETQ. This CDR3 is built from 13 residues. V was pared by 2 bases and J by 5 bases, with 10 bases between. This CDR3 reads CASSFSPPETQYF. The CDR3 nucleotides read TGCGCCAGCAGCTTCTCCCCCCCTGAGACCCAGTACTTC.

This chain joins TRBV6-5 and TRBJ2-2; 7 bases are shared with TRBD2. From germline, CDR1 is MNHEY and CDR2 SVGAGI. The CDR3 has 16 amino acids. V was clipped by 2 bases and J by 5 bases; unmatched bases: 8. The CDR3 nucleotides read TGTGCCAGCAGTTACAGTGGCGTGGGAGGGACCGGGGAGCTGTTTTTT. Encoded protein: CASSYSGVGGTGELFF.

The V and J genes are TRBV5-1 and TRBJ1-2; D is uncertain. V was trimmed by 0 bases and J by 5 bases, leaving 5 bases between them. CDR1 and CDR2 (germline): SGHRS, YFSETQ. The CDR3 has 12 residues. The DNA of the CDR3 is TGCGCCAGCAGCTTGGACAGATATGGCTACACCTTC. Encoded protein: CASSLDRYGYTF.

The chain employs TRBV11-2 and TRBJ2-7; the match to TRBD2 covers 15 bases. Per the germline V gene, CDR1 is SGHAT and CDR2 is FQNNGV. The CDR3 sequence is 15 residues long. The ends lost 7 bases at V and 0 bases at J; junction bases unmatched: 1. This chain's CDR3 is CASTGLAGGSYEQYF. The DNA of the CDR3 is TGTGCCAGCACGGGACTAGCGGGGGGCTCCTACGAGCAGTACTTC.

The rearrangement joins TRBV19 to TRBJ2-1; D is possibly TRBD2 (6 bases). Per germline, CDR1 LNHDA and CDR2 SQIVND (reference sequence). CDR3 size: 16 residues. Between the trimmed V and J ends, which lost 2 bases and 6 bases, there was a span of 17 bases. This chain's CDR3 is CASSIIIGRRGNEQFF. CDR3 DNA sequence: TGTGCCAGTAGTATAATAATTGGGCGGAGGGGCAATGAGCAGTTCTTC. Complete variable domain (other parts from reference TRBV19 and TRBJ2-1): DGGITQSPKYLFRKEGQNVTLSCEQNLNHDAMYWYRQDPGQGLRLIYYSQIVNDFQKGDIAEGYSVSREKKESFPLTVTSAQKNPTAFYLCASSIIIGRRGNEQFFGPGTRLTVL.

The chain links TRBV7-6 to TRBJ2-5, with 7 bases fitting TRBD2. V lost 1 base and J lost 9; bases outside the gene matches: 5. The CDR3 length is 13 residues. Germline CDR1 SGHVS, CDR2 FNYEAQ. The CDR3 DNA reads TGTGCCAGCAGCTTAGTGTCTGGGGGGGCCCAGTACTTC. Amino acids: CASSLVSGGAQYF.

V usage is TRBV15 and J usage is TRBJ1-1; D call uncertain. Germline values: CDR1 LNHNV, CDR2 YYDKDF (reference sequence). The CDR3 runs to 14 residues. Between the trimmed V and J ends, which lost 5 bases and 1 base, there was a span of 11 bases. CDR3 sequence reads: CATSVGRGNTEAFF. The CDR3, as DNA: TGTGCCACCAGCGTGGGCCGGGGGAACACTGAAGCTTTCTTT.

The chain links TRBV5-5 to TRBJ2-7; no clear D gene. Germline values: CDR1 SGHKS, CDR2 YYEKEE (reference sequence). The V end was cut by 2 bases, the J end by 1 base, with 7 bases between. There are 13 residues in the CDR3. In DNA, the CDR3 is TGTGCCAGCAGCTTCACAGTTTCCTACGAGCAGTACTTC. The encoded protein is CASSFTVSYEQYF.

This chain joins TRBV11-1 and TRBJ2-5; weak D call: TRBD2 (5 bases). V lost 6 bases and J lost 5, with 16 bases in between. There are 14 residues in the CDR3. Per germline, CDR1 SGHAT and CDR2 FQDESV (reference sequence). The chain's CDR3 is CASSADLTRETQYF. CDR3 nucleotides: TGTGCCAGCAGTGCGGACTTAACGCGGGAGACCCAGTACTTC.

The CDR3, as DNA: TGTGCCAGCTCACCTCGACAGGGGACGAATGAGCAGTTCTTC. It encodes CASSPRQGTNEQFF. This chain connects TRBV18 to TRBJ2-1; TRBD1 matches 8 bases. Looked up from germline, CDR1 is KGHSH and CDR2 is LQKENI. J lost 7 bases, V lost 3 bases, and 5 bases had no gene match. The CDR3 has 14 amino acids. Looking up the rest from reference TRBV18 and TRBJ2-1 gives the full variable domain: NAGVMQNPRHLVRRRGQEARLRCSPMKGHSHVYWYRQLPEEGLKFMVYLQKENIIDESGMPKERFSAEFPKEGPSILRIQQVVRGDSAAYFCASSPRQGTNEQFFGPGTRLTVL.

This rearrangement joins TRBV4-1 to TRBJ2-7, with 9 positions matching TRBD1. V lost 1 base to trimming and J lost 2 bases; unmatched junction nucleotides: 9. Looked up from germline, CDR1 is MGHRA and CDR2 is YSYEKL. This CDR3 spans 17 amino acids. This chain's CDR3 is CASSQAMDRGATYEQYF. As DNA, the CDR3 is TGCGCCAGCAGCCAAGCTATGGACAGGGGTGCGACCTACGAGCAGTACTTC.

The chain links TRBV9 to TRBJ2-1, with 14 bases aligning to TRBD2. The germline CDR1 and CDR2 sequences are SGDLS and YYNGEE. The length of the CDR3 is 17 residues. With V trimmed by 3 bases and J by 3 bases, 5 bases remained unmatched. In DNA, the CDR3 is TGTGCCAGCAGCGACGGGACTAGCGGGAGCCGCTACAATGAGCAGTTCTTC. Translated, it gives CASSDGTSGSRYNEQFF.

The chain is built from TRBV5-5 and TRBJ2-5; 15 bases match TRBD2. The V gene's germline CDR1 is SGHKS and CDR2 YYEKEE (reference sequence). V gave up 3 bases and J gave up 3 bases; unmatched junction bases: 3. The CDR3 is made up of 16 amino acids. CDR3 amino acids: CASSWRTSGGEETQYF. CDR3 bases: TGTGCCAGCAGCTGGAGGACTAGCGGGGGGGAAGAGACCCAGTACTTC.

The J gene is TRBJ2-7, the V gene TRBV11-2; D unclear. Trimming shortened V by 5 bases and J by 3 bases, and 8 bases separated the two germline ends. The CDR3 is 12 residues long. Germline V gene lookup returns CDR1 SGHAT and CDR2 FQNNGV. CDR3 loop: CASSPPSYEQYF. As DNA, the CDR3 is TGTGCCAGCAGCCCTCCTAGCTACGAGCAGTACTTC. Together with reference TRBV11-2 and TRBJ2-7, the CDR3 gives the full variable domain: EAGVAQSPRYKIIEKRQSVAFWCNPISGHATLYWYQQILGQGPKLLIQFQNNGVVDDSQLPKDRFSAERLKGVDSTLKIQPAKLEDSAVYLCASSPPSYEQYFGPGTRLTVT.

The V call is TRBV11-3, the J call TRBJ2-5; 10 nucleotides agree with TRBD1. Germline V CDR1 and CDR2: SGHNT, YENEEA. J was trimmed by 1 base and V by 4 bases; bases with no gene match: 3. The CDR3 extends over 15 amino acids. CDR3 sequence (DNA): TGTGCCAGCAGCTCTAGACAGGGGGCCCAAGAGACCCAGTACTTC. The encoded protein is CASSSRQGAQETQYF.

This chain links TRBV20-1 with TRBJ2-1, with D tentatively TRBD1 (5 bases). The germline gives CDR1 DFQATT, CDR2 SNEGSKA (reference sequence). Between the trimmed V and J ends, which lost 5 bases and 8 bases, there was a span of 10 bases. The CDR3 spans 11 residues. This CDR3 is CSAARADEQFF. CDR3 nucleotide sequence: TGCAGTGCTGCCAGGGCCGATGAGCAGTTCTTC.